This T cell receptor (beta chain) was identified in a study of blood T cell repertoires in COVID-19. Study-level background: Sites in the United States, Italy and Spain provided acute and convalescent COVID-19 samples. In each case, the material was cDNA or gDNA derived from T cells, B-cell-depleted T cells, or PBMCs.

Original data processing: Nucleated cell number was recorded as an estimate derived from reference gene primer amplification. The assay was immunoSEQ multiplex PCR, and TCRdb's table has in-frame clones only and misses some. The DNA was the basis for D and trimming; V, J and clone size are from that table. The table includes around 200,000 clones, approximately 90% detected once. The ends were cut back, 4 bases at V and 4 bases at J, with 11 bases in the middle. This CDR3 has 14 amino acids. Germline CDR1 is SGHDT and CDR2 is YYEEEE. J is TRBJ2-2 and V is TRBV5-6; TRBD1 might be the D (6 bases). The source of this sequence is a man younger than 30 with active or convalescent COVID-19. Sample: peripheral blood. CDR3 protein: CASSVDRITGELFF. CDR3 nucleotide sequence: TGTGCCAGCAGCGTCGACAGGATCACCGGGGAGCTGTTTTTT.